Listed here are 26 T cell receptor beta chains from one sample, sequenced in a study of shared clonotypes between healthy human individuals. Using immunoSEQ multiplex PCR, the repertoire was profiled, and TCRdb retains in-frame clones only, with some absent. The top ten clones hold about 1.5% of a sample with over a million clones, about 75% of them seen once. Input material: memory CD4+ T cells sorted from blood. The subset denotes: CD45RA-negative fraction. The source is a man between 18 and 35 years old in good health.

The gene calls are TRBV28 and TRBJ2-5; D gene ambiguous. Per the germline V gene, CDR1 is MDHEN and CDR2 is SYDVKM. V lost 6 bases and J 5 bases, leaving 19 bases between the germline ends. This CDR3 spans 15 amino acids. The CDR3 here is CASRDQTGSWETQYF. The DNA of the CDR3 is TGTGCCAGCAGGGACCAAACGGGCTCCTGGGAGACCCAGTACTTC. The variable domain in full, with the rest retrieved from reference TRBV28 and TRBJ2-5, is DVKVTQSSRYLVKRTGEKVFLECVQDMDHENMFWYRQDPGLGLRLIYFSYDVKMKEKGDIPEGYSVSREKKERFSLILESASTNQTSMYLCASRDQTGSWETQYFGPGTRLLVL.

This sequence joins TRBV28 and TRBJ2-2; 7 positions agree with TRBD1. This CDR3 has 15 amino acids. V gave up 7 bases and J gave up 6 bases; unmatched junction bases: 11. Germline values: CDR1 MDHEN, CDR2 SYDVKM. CDR3 protein: CASNRADRVPGELFF. The CDR3 DNA follows: TGTGCCAGCAACCGAGCTGACAGGGTCCCCGGGGAGCTGTTTTTT.

The chain couples TRBV5-5 to TRBJ1-5; D unclear. The CDR3 runs 15 residues. Trimming took 0 bases from V and 4 from J, leaving 11 bases between them. Germline V gives CDR1 SGHKS, CDR2 YYEKEE (reference sequence). CDR3 in DNA: TGTGCCAGCAGCTTGGCCGGCGGATTTAATCAGCCCCAGCATTTT. Translating it yields CASSLAGGFNQPQHF.

The gene calls are TRBV7-3 and TRBJ1-2; D possibly corresponds to TRBD1 (6 bases). The CDR3 has 15 amino acids. Germline CDR1 SGHTA, CDR2 FQGTGA. Trimming shortened V by 0 bases and J by 6 bases, and 14 bases separated the two germline ends. CDR3 loop: CASSLTSQGSNGYTF. Written as DNA, the CDR3 is TGTGCCAGCAGCTTAACATCACAGGGTAGTAATGGCTACACCTTC. Full variable domain (outside the CDR3, taken from reference TRBV7-3 and TRBJ1-2): GAGVSQTPSNKVTEKGKYVELRCDPISGHTALYWYRQSLGQGPEFLIYFQGTGAADDSGLPNDRFFAVRPEGSVSTLKIQRTERGDSAVYLCASSLTSQGSNGYTFGSGTRLTVV.

This clone occurred a few times. The V call is TRBV11-2, the J call TRBJ2-6; D ambiguous. CDR1 and CDR2 (germline): SGHAT, FQNNGV. CDR3 size: 18 residues. Trimming removed 2 bases at V and 0 bases at J, with 14 bases between. The CDR3 bases are TGTGCCAGCAGCTTATTATCTTCTTTCCGCTCTGGGGCCAACGTCCTGACTTTC. It encodes CASSLLSSFRSGANVLTF.

The chain employs TRBV28 and TRBJ1-6; 7 nucleotides agree with TRBD1. This CDR3 has 12 residues. V dropped 5 bases and J dropped 14; count of bases not matched to a gene: 6. CDR1 and CDR2 (germline): MDHEN, SYDVKM. CDR3 amino acids: CASSLQGSALHF. The CDR3 bases are TGTGCCAGCAGTCTACAGGGGAGCGCCCTCCACTTT.

This chain uses TRBV6-5 with TRBJ1-3; no clear D. From germline, CDR1 is MNHEY and CDR2 SVGAGI. CDR3 size: 14 residues. Trimming stripped 2 bases from V and 0 bases from J, with 5 bases between. CDR3 sequence (DNA): TGTGCCAGCAGTTACGATGTCTCTGGAAACACCATATATTTT. Translation gives CASSYDVSGNTIYF.

The chain couples TRBV27 to TRBJ1-1; 7 bases agree with TRBD1. CDR1 and CDR2 from the germline V gene are MNHEY and SMNVEV (reference sequence). V shed 2 bases, J shed 0 bases, and the junction held 3 bases outside the gene matches. CDR3 size: 15 residues. Written as DNA, the CDR3 is TGTGCCAGCAGTTTACGCCAGGGGGTGAACACTGAAGCTTTCTTT. As protein: CASSLRQGVNTEAFF.

The chain couples TRBV19 to TRBJ1-4; TRBD1 aligns across 7 bases. The CDR3 loop spans 14 amino acids. Germline CDR1 reads LNHDA; CDR2 reads SQIVND (reference sequence). The ends lost 7 bases at V and 2 bases at J; junction bases unmatched: 4. The CDR3 nucleotides read TGTGCCAGTAAAACAGGGGCGACTAATGAAAAACTGTTTTTT. Protein product: CASKTGATNEKLFF.

This chain joins TRBV13 and TRBJ2-7; 8 bases are shared with TRBD1. CDR3 length: 16 amino acids. The junction had 9 bases not matched to a gene; V was cut back by 5 bases and J by 0 bases. Germline V lookup: CDR1 PRHDT, CDR2 FYEKMQ (reference sequence). The CDR3 nucleotides read TGTGCCAGCAGCGCCAGACGGACAGGGAGCTCCTACGAGCAGTACTTC. Protein sequence: CASSARRTGSSYEQYF.

This clone has just one count. J is TRBJ2-2 and V is TRBV7-2; maybe TRBD1 (6 bases). The CDR3 sequence is 15 residues long. Trimming removed 3 bases at V and 5 bases at J, with 13 bases between. Germline CDR1 SGHTA, CDR2 FQGNSA. The CDR3 region has the DNA TGTGCCAGCAGCTTCTCCGGACAGAAAACCGGGGAGCTGTTTTTT. Its protein product is CASSFSGQKTGELFF.

This rearrangement joins TRBV6-5 to TRBJ1-2, with 8 bases matching TRBD1. Germline V lookup: CDR1 MNHEY, CDR2 SVGAGI. The ends lost 6 bases at V and 2 bases at J; junction bases unmatched: 5. The length of the CDR3 is 14 residues. The CDR3: CASRPTGVNYGYTF. The DNA for the CDR3 is TGTGCCAGCAGACCGACAGGGGTGAACTATGGCTACACCTTC.

The rearrangement joins TRBV28 to TRBJ1-5; 10 nucleotides align to TRBD1. Germline V lookup: CDR1 MDHEN, CDR2 SYDVKM. V gave up 5 bases and J gave up 4 bases; unmatched junction bases: 5. This CDR3 is built from 15 residues. The CDR3 DNA sequence: TGTGCCAGCAGTCCAGCGGACAGGGGGAATCAGCCCCAGCATTTT. Translated: CASSPADRGNQPQHF.

The chain joins TRBV6-5 to TRBJ2-2; D is possibly TRBD2 (6 bases). The V end was cut by 8 bases, the J end by 6 bases, with 19 bases between. The CDR3 runs 15 residues. CDR1 and CDR2 from the germline V gene are MNHEY and SVGAGI. The CDR3 reads CASGRDFKPPGELFF. The CDR3 region has the DNA TGTGCCAGCGGACGGGACTTTAAACCACCCGGGGAGCTGTTTTTT.

This chain uses TRBV10-2 with TRBJ1-1; possibly TRBD1 for D (6 bases). This CDR3 has 13 amino acids. V lost 2 bases, J lost 6 bases, and 10 bases lay in between. Germline V gene data show CDR1 as WSHSY and CDR2 as SAAADI. The CDR3 region is CASSEIRGAEAFF. The CDR3, as DNA: TGCGCCAGCAGTGAGATCAGGGGAGCTGAAGCTTTCTTT.

V is TRBV6-5 and J is TRBJ2-7, with 11 positions matching TRBD2. The ends lost 6 bases at V and 9 bases at J; junction bases unmatched: 13. Germline CDR1 reads MNHEY; CDR2 reads SVGAGI. The CDR3 has 15 residues. For the CDR3, the DNA is TGTGCCAGCAGAGCAGCGACTAGCGGGAACTCGGGGCAGTACTTC. Translation gives CASRAATSGNSGQYF.

The CDR3 bases are TGTGCCAGCTCCCCAGGGGGAACTTCCTACGAGCAGTACTTC. Its translation: CASSPGGTSYEQYF. The gene calls are TRBV18 and TRBJ2-7; 7 positions match TRBD1. The CDR3 loop spans 14 amino acids. Trimming removed 6 bases from V and 1 base from J; junction bases left unmatched: 6. Germline-derived CDR1 and CDR2 are KGHSH and LQKENI. The full variable domain, rest sourced from reference TRBV18 and TRBJ2-7, is NAGVMQNPRHLVRRRGQEARLRCSPMKGHSHVYWYRQLPEEGLKFMVYLQKENIIDESGMPKERFSAEFPKEGPSILRIQQVVRGDSAAYFCASSPGGTSYEQYFGPGTRLTVT.

This chain connects TRBV28 to TRBJ1-1; 7 bases are shared with TRBD1. The CDR3 totals 14 residues. Germline V gene lookup returns CDR1 MDHEN and CDR2 SYDVKM. J lost 0 bases, V lost 6 bases, and 4 bases had no gene match. The CDR3 DNA is TGTGCCAGCAGGGCAGGGGGAGTGAACACTGAAGCTTTCTTT. This gives the protein CASRAGGVNTEAFF.

The chain is built from TRBV5-1 and TRBJ2-3; tentative D call: TRBD2 (6 bases). CDR1 and CDR2 (germline): SGHRS, YFSETQ. The CDR3 extends over 14 amino acids. V was shortened by 2 bases and J by 3 bases, with 10 bases between the two germline ends. For the CDR3, the DNA is TGCGCCAGCAGCTTACTAGCAGTAACAGATACGCAGTATTTT. Amino acids: CASSLLAVTDTQYF.

This chain uses TRBV5-5 with TRBJ1-6, with no clear D. The V gene lost 7 bases and the J gene lost 2 bases, with 19 bases spanning the gap. The CDR3 has 17 residues. CDR1 is SGHKS, CDR2 YYEKEE, per germline (reference sequence). DNA for the CDR3: TGTGCCAGCGCTCCCCCCAGGCAGAATGCCTATAATTCACCCCTCCACTTT. It yields the protein CASAPPRQNAYNSPLHF.

The CDR3 nucleotides read TGTGCCAGCACCGAATCACTAGCGTCTAGCACAGATACGCAGTATTTT. Its translation: CASTESLASSTDTQYF. The genes are TRBV2 and TRBJ2-3, with TRBD2 matching over 7 bases. V dropped 7 bases and J dropped 0; count of bases not matched to a gene: 10. There are 16 residues in the CDR3. The germline CDR1 and CDR2 sequences are SNHLY and FYNNEI.

V gene TRBV27 combines with J gene TRBJ2-7; 9 nucleotides match TRBD1. The CDR3 sequence is 13 residues long. Per germline, CDR1 MNHEY and CDR2 SMNVEV (reference sequence). After removal of 8 bases from V and 2 bases from J, the junction contained 4 bases not matched to a gene. This chain's CDR3 is CASGTGNTYEQYF. As DNA, the CDR3 is TGTGCCAGCGGGACAGGGAACACCTACGAGCAGTACTTC.

In this sample, this clone turned up once. The rearrangement links TRBV5-1 to TRBJ2-3; the match to TRBD2 covers 11 bases. V lost 4 bases to trimming and J lost 8 bases; unmatched junction nucleotides: 15. The CDR3 consists of 17 residues. Germline V gives CDR1 SGHRS, CDR2 YFSETQ. CDR3: CASSPFATSGVGVTQYF. Written as DNA, the CDR3 is TGCGCCAGCAGCCCCTTTGCGACTAGCGGGGTTGGTGTTACGCAGTATTTT.

This chain's CDR3 is CASSLAADRGLQPQHF. The DNA for the CDR3 is TGTGCCAGCAGCTTAGCGGCTGACAGGGGGCTTCAGCCCCAGCATTTT. The chain carries TRBV7-2 and TRBJ1-5; TRBD1 agrees at 10 bases. V lost 0 bases, J lost 6 bases, and 5 bases stayed unmatched. The V gene's germline CDR1 is SGHTA and CDR2 FQGNSA. This CDR3 contains 16 residues.

The rearrangement links TRBV4-1 to TRBJ2-5; 9 nucleotides agree with TRBD2. The V and J ends lost 4 bases and 5 bases, in that order; junction bases with no gene match: 14. CDR1 and CDR2 (germline): MGHRA, YSYEKL. The CDR3 sequence is 17 residues long. The CDR3 DNA sequence: TGCGCCAGCAGCCCATACGACGGGTTGGCGGGGGGGGAGACCCAGTACTTC. Protein: CASSPYDGLAGGETQYF.

This clone was seen only a few times. The chain carries TRBV19 and TRBJ2-7; D is unresolved. The V end was cut by 9 bases, the J end by 3 bases, with 6 bases between. CDR1 and CDR2 (germline): LNHDA, SQIVND (reference sequence). This CDR3 region has 10 residues. CDR3 residues: CARVDYEQYF. The DNA for the CDR3 is TGTGCCAGAGTCGACTACGAGCAGTACTTC.